The 32 T cell receptor beta chains below all came from one sample that was sequenced in a study of OX40 agonist ivuxolimab in advanced cancers. This table comes from immunoSEQ multiplex PCR, and its TCRdb copy is limited to in-frame clones, with some not included. In the table there are more than 65,000 clones, around 82% of which are singletons. The specimen was CD4+ or CD8+ T cells sorted from blood, collected in a trial of the OX40 agonist ivuxolimab. The receptors were gathered from an adult with an advanced solid tumor such as melanoma, head and neck, liver or kidney cancer.

The chain couples TRBV4-2 to TRBJ1-1; D perhaps matches TRBD1 (5 bases). CDR3 length: 12 residues. Germline CDR1 LGHNA, CDR2 YNFKEQ. V was pared by 5 bases and J by 8 bases, with 12 bases between. The CDR3 nucleotides read TGTGCCAGCAGCTCCAACCAGGGAGAAGCTTTCTTT. Residues: CASSSNQGEAFF.

The chain is built from TRBV5-4 and TRBJ1-3; D unclear. The V end was cut by 1 base, the J end by 0 bases, with 8 bases between. The CDR3 consists of 15 residues. Germline CDR1 and CDR2: SGHNT and YYREEE (reference sequence). CDR3 in amino acids: CASSLNLNSGNTIYF. The DNA for the CDR3 is TGTGCCAGCAGCTTGAACCTTAACTCTGGAAACACCATATATTTT.

The rearrangement joins TRBV28 to TRBJ1-5; D is undetermined. The CDR3 totals 12 residues. Deletions cut 5 bases from V and 6 bases from J, with 8 bases between. Germline CDR1 and CDR2: MDHEN and SYDVKM. The CDR3, as DNA: TGTGCCAGCAGTGCCCCTAGTCAGCCCCAGCATTTT. Residues: CASSAPSQPQHF.

The chain couples TRBV4-3 to TRBJ1-1; D is undetermined. In germline, CDR1 is LGHNA, CDR2 YSLEER. The CDR3 consists of 13 residues. Trimming removed 6 bases from V and 6 bases from J, with 14 bases in between. CDR3 sequence: CASSRREAAEAFF. The CDR3 DNA is TGCGCCAGCAGTCGGAGGGAGGCGGCTGAAGCTTTCTTT.

V usage is TRBV4-3 and J usage is TRBJ2-7; D possibly corresponds to TRBD2 (5 bases). CDR1 and CDR2 (germline): LGHNA, YSLEER. The CDR3 is 16 residues long. Between the trimmed V and J ends, which lost 1 base and 4 bases, there was a span of 17 bases. The CDR3 nucleotides read TGCGCCAGCAGCCAAGCCATCTCGGGGTCCATATACGAGCAGTACTTC. It encodes CASSQAISGSIYEQYF.

The chain is built from TRBV28 and TRBJ2-1; 9 bases are a match to TRBD2. Germline V gene lookup returns CDR1 MDHEN and CDR2 SYDVKM. The CDR3 consists of 16 residues. V lost 5 bases and J lost 8; bases outside the gene matches: 13. The DNA of the CDR3 is TGTGCCAGCAGTGCCCCAAGGGGCGGGAGGGCCCATGAGCAGTTCTTC. This sequence encodes CASSAPRGGRAHEQFF.

V gene TRBV5-1 combines with J gene TRBJ2-2; no firm D call. The CDR3 sequence is 15 residues long. Trimming left V 0 bases short and J 0 bases short, with 6 bases between. The germline V gene encodes CDR1 SGHRS and CDR2 YFSETQ. CDR3 residues: CASSLAGANTGELFF. CDR3 DNA sequence: TGCGCCAGCAGCTTGGCGGGCGCGAACACCGGGGAGCTGTTTTTT.

The CDR3 protein is CATSRDHAGVGSPSSYEQYF. In DNA, the CDR3 is TGTGCCACCAGCAGAGATCACGCGGGAGTGGGTTCCCCTAGCTCCTACGAGCAGTACTTC. V usage is TRBV15 and J usage is TRBJ2-7; TRBD2 matches at 7 bases. With 0 bases clipped from V and 0 bases from J, the junction kept 17 bases outside the gene matches. Per the germline V gene, CDR1 is LNHNV and CDR2 is YYDKDF (reference sequence). CDR3 size: 20 residues.

Only a few counts were recorded for this clone. The CDR3: CASSTGQSPLHF. The CDR3 bases are TGTGCCAGCAGCACGGGACAGTCACCCCTCCACTTT. The genes are TRBV2 and TRBJ1-6; the match to TRBD1 covers 7 bases. The CDR3 contains 12 residues. J gave up 10 bases and V 6 bases, and 3 bases lay outside the gene matches. Per germline, CDR1 SNHLY and CDR2 FYNNEI.

The chain uses TRBV28 and TRBJ1-2; 7 bases agree with TRBD1. V lost 6 bases and J lost 7; bases outside the gene matches: 11. This CDR3 contains 14 residues. Germline lookup yields CDR1 MDHEN and CDR2 SYDVKM. The CDR3 DNA reads TGTGCCAGCAGCACAGGGGTAATACCCTTTGGCTACACCTTC. Protein: CASSTGVIPFGYTF.

The chain is built from TRBV5-6 and TRBJ1-2; the match to TRBD1 covers 8 bases. Germline CDR1 SGHDT, CDR2 YYEEEE. CDR3 size: 16 residues. The V gene end was trimmed by 1 base and the J gene end by 8 bases; junction bases not matched to a gene: 13. CDR3 region: CASSLLQGAGGAGYTF. CDR3 DNA sequence: TGTGCCAGCAGCTTGTTGCAGGGTGCAGGGGGCGCAGGCTACACCTTC.

This clone appeared a few times. The V call is TRBV4-3, the J call TRBJ2-7, with TRBD1 matching over 7 bases. The CDR3 is 14 amino acids. Trimming cost V 4 bases and J 0 bases; bases outside gene matches: 3. CDR1 is LGHNA, CDR2 YSLEER, per germline. The CDR3 DNA follows: TGCGCCAGCAGCCCGGACAGGAGCTCCTACGAGCAGTACTTC. It encodes CASSPDRSSYEQYF.

The V call is TRBV28, the J call TRBJ1-5; 12 bases match TRBD1. There are 19 residues in the CDR3. Germline CDR1 and CDR2: MDHEN and SYDVKM. The V and J ends lost 5 bases and 1 base, in that order; junction bases with no gene match: 12. This chain's CDR3 is CASSPSRDRGLWSNQPQHF. The CDR3 DNA reads TGTGCCAGCAGTCCCTCCAGGGACAGGGGGCTTTGGAGCAATCAGCCCCAGCATTTT.

The rearrangement uses TRBV9 and TRBJ2-5; 10 nucleotides agree with TRBD2. The germline V gene has CDR1 SGDLS and CDR2 YYNGEE. V lost 4 bases, J lost 4 bases, and 1 base stayed unmatched. The CDR3 spans 13 residues. The CDR3 here is CASSLAGVETQYF. Here the CDR3 DNA reads TGTGCCAGCAGCCTAGCGGGAGTAGAGACCCAGTACTTC. Together with reference TRBV9 and TRBJ2-5, the CDR3 gives the full variable domain: DSGVTQTPKHLITATGQRVTLRCSPRSGDLSVYWYQQSLDQGLQFLIQYYNGEERAKGNILERFSAQQFPDLHSELNLSSLELGDSALYFCASSLAGVETQYFGPGTRLLVL.

The J gene is TRBJ1-2, the V gene TRBV5-4; no firm D call. V lost 3 bases and J 2 bases, leaving 11 bases between the germline ends. Germline CDR1 and CDR2: SGHNT and YYREEE (reference sequence). The CDR3 covers 14 residues. CDR3 coding DNA: TGTGCCAGCAGCTCTCCGGGCAAGAACTATGGCTACACCTTC. Translation gives CASSSPGKNYGYTF. Using reference TRBV5-4 and TRBJ1-2 for the parts outside the CDR3, the full variable domain is ETGVTQSPTHLIKTRGQQVTLRCSSQSGHNTVSWYQQALGQGPQFIFQYYREEENGRGNFPPRFSGLQFPNYSSELNVNALELDDSALYLCASSSPGKNYGYTFGSGTRLTVV.

V usage is TRBV2 and J usage is TRBJ2-3; 9 positions agree with TRBD2. The CDR3 runs 15 residues. V shed 4 bases and J 5 bases; nucleotides not matched to a gene: 7. Germline-derived CDR1 and CDR2 are SNHLY and FYNNEI. This CDR3 is CASSAREGREDTQYF. CDR3 nucleotide sequence: TGTGCCAGCAGTGCGCGGGAGGGCCGCGAAGATACGCAGTATTTT.

The chain combines TRBV29-1 with TRBJ1-5, with D tentatively TRBD1 (5 bases). This CDR3 contains 15 residues. V was pared by 4 bases and J by 0 bases, with 13 bases between. Germline loops: CDR1 SQVTM, CDR2 ANQGSEA. Here the CDR3 reads CSVGIAGDSNQPQHF. CDR3 nucleotides: TGCAGCGTTGGAATTGCGGGGGATAGCAATCAGCCCCAGCATTTT.

This chain links TRBV7-8 with TRBJ2-7; 10 bases agree with TRBD2. The CDR3 spans 14 residues. Trimming removed 3 bases from V and 3 bases from J; junction bases left unmatched: 2. Germline loops: CDR1 SGHVS, CDR2 FQNEAQ. CDR3 loop: CASSLGLAIYEQYF. CDR3 nucleotides: TGTGCCAGCAGCTTGGGACTAGCGATCTACGAGCAGTACTTC.

The V call is TRBV19, the J call TRBJ2-6; no definite D call. The V and J ends lost 7 bases and 2 bases respectively, with 15 bases between them. The CDR3 has 16 amino acids. Looked up from germline, CDR1 is LNHDA and CDR2 is SQIVND (reference sequence). In DNA form, the CDR3 reads TGTGCCAGTACAAGTAAGAAGGCTACTGGGGCCAACGTCCTGACTTTC. This encodes CASTSKKATGANVLTF.

The chain links TRBV5-8 to TRBJ2-1, with 13 bases matching TRBD2. After removal of 4 bases from V and 3 bases from J, the junction contained 13 bases not matched to a gene. The CDR3 is 19 residues long. Per the germline V gene, CDR1 is SGHTS and CDR2 is YDEGEE. The CDR3 reads CASSPAYGLAGALYNEQFF. The CDR3 DNA sequence: TGTGCCAGCAGCCCCGCATATGGACTAGCGGGGGCCCTCTACAATGAGCAGTTCTTC.

This clone was observed a single time. The rearrangement links TRBV28 to TRBJ1-1, with unresolved D. V shed 0 bases and J shed 3 bases, with 5 bases lying between them. This CDR3 is built from 13 residues. Germline V gives CDR1 MDHEN, CDR2 SYDVKM. This chain's CDR3 is CASSLWEYTEAFF. In DNA, the CDR3 is TGTGCCAGCAGTTTATGGGAGTACACTGAAGCTTTCTTT.

By sample share, this clone is medium-sized. This chain links TRBV7-8 with TRBJ2-7; D is uncertain. The CDR3 has 13 residues. Germline V gene data show CDR1 as SGHVS and CDR2 as FQNEAQ. The germline V and J ends were trimmed by 3 bases and 1 base, with 7 bases remaining between them. CDR3 DNA: TGTGCCAGCAGCTTTTCTCGTTCCTACGAGCAGTACTTC. Encoded protein: CASSFSRSYEQYF.

The chain carries TRBV19 and TRBJ2-2; TRBD2 aligns across 15 bases. The length of the CDR3 is 18 residues. The ends lost 4 bases at V and 7 bases at J; junction bases unmatched: 10. CDR1 LNHDA and CDR2 SQIVND come from the germline V gene (reference sequence). The CDR3 loop reads CASSTPTGLAGGLGELFF. CDR3 nucleotides: TGTGCCAGTAGTACCCCCACGGGACTAGCGGGAGGACTCGGGGAGCTGTTTTTT.

The chain couples TRBV2 to TRBJ1-6, with D possibly matching TRBD1 (5 bases). Trimming cost V 0 bases and J 13 bases, with 16 bases left between them. This CDR3 has 15 residues. Germline V CDR1 and CDR2: SNHLY, FYNNEI. CDR3 DNA: TGTGCCAGCAGTGAAGCTACAGGTCCTACCTGGCCCCTCCACTTT. This encodes CASSEATGPTWPLHF. The complete variable domain, with remaining parts taken from reference TRBV2 and TRBJ1-6, reads EPEVTQTPSHQVTQMGQEVILRCVPISNHLYFYWYRQILGQKVEFLVSFYNNEISEKSEIFDDQFSVERPDGSNFTLKIRSTKLEDSAMYFCASSEATGPTWPLHFGNGTRLTVT.

The chain employs TRBV6-4 and TRBJ1-3; perhaps TRBD1 as D (5 bases). The CDR3 consists of 15 residues. Germline lookup yields CDR1 MRHNA and CDR2 SNTAGT. Trimming shortened V by 3 bases and J by 3 bases, and 12 bases separated the two germline ends. The CDR3 is CASSEAGRIGNTIYF. CDR3 DNA sequence: TGTGCCAGCAGTGAAGCGGGACGGATTGGAAACACCATATATTTT.

This sequence joins TRBV2 and TRBJ1-3, with D perhaps TRBD1 (5 bases). Per the germline V gene, CDR1 is SNHLY and CDR2 is FYNNEI. This CDR3 has 15 residues. Between the trimmed V and J ends, which lost 4 bases and 3 bases, there was a span of 13 bases. In DNA form, the CDR3 reads TGTGCCAGCAGTGTGTCAGGGCTGAGTGGAAACACCATATATTTT. Residues: CASSVSGLSGNTIYF.

CDR3 nucleotide sequence: TGTGCCAGCAGCTTAAGGCTAGGGGGCACCGGGGAGCTGTTTTTT. Encoded protein: CASSLRLGGTGELFF. The V call is TRBV7-8, the J call TRBJ2-2; D may be TRBD1 (6 bases). The CDR3 is made up of 15 amino acids. Trimming removed 2 bases at V and 4 bases at J, with 11 bases between. Germline CDR1 and CDR2: SGHVS and FQNEAQ.

This clone has more than one count but fewer than ten. At the DNA level, this CDR3 is encoded by other sequences in the same sample as well. The genes are TRBV11-2 and TRBJ2-1; TRBD1 agrees at 8 bases. This CDR3 spans 12 amino acids. The trim removed 6 bases at V and 5 bases at J, leaving 0 bases unmatched. The V gene's germline CDR1 is SGHAT and CDR2 FQNNGV. The CDR3 sequence is CASRGQDNEQFF. CDR3 DNA sequence: TGTGCCAGCAGGGGACAGGACAATGAGCAGTTCTTC.

The rearrangement joins TRBV7-9 to TRBJ1-6; D is ambiguous. CDR1 and CDR2 from the germline V gene are SEHNR and FQNEAQ (reference sequence). The ends were cut back, 4 bases at V and 8 bases at J, with 6 bases in the middle. CDR3 length: 12 residues. In DNA, the CDR3 is TGTGCCAGCAGCTATCGGGATTCACCCCTCCACTTT. This translates into CASSYRDSPLHF.

Concerning this clone: Other DNA sequences in the sample encode the same CDR3. The rearrangement links TRBV7-2 to TRBJ2-5, with 7 bases identical to TRBD1. V shed 0 bases, J shed 5 bases, and the junction held 3 bases outside the gene matches. Germline values: CDR1 SGHTA, CDR2 FQGNSA. The CDR3 extends over 14 amino acids. CDR3 sequence (DNA): TGTGCCAGCAGCTTAGCAGGGGGCGGGGAGACCCAGTACTTC. The encoded protein is CASSLAGGGETQYF.

The sample holds a few counts of this clone. The V and J genes are TRBV7-2 and TRBJ1-1; D is ambiguous. Germline V lookup: CDR1 SGHTA, CDR2 FQGNSA. This CDR3 spans 15 amino acids. V was shortened by 6 bases and J by 7 bases, with 21 bases between the two germline ends. CDR3 sequence: CASSSKPGPTLEAFF. CDR3 coding DNA: TGTGCCAGCAGTTCTAAACCGGGCCCGACCCTTGAAGCTTTCTTT. Supplemented by reference TRBV7-2 and TRBJ1-1, the full variable domain reads GAGVSQSPSNKVTEKGKDVELRCDPISGHTALYWYRQSLGQGLEFLIYFQGNSAPDKSGLPSDRFSAERTGGSVSTLTIQRTQQEDSAVYLCASSSKPGPTLEAFFGQGTRLTVV.

This clone turned up a few times. The chain has TRBV27 and TRBJ1-1; D is unclear. This CDR3 has 13 amino acids. V was cut by 5 bases and J by 1 base, with 8 bases left in between. Germline CDR1 MNHEY, CDR2 SMNVEV (reference sequence). CDR3: CASSQVGNTEAFF. As DNA, the CDR3 is TGTGCCAGCAGTCAGGTGGGGAACACTGAAGCTTTCTTT.